These 16 T cell receptor beta chains originate from one sample sequenced in a study of quantifying T cell responses using KT2 cells. Looking at the study overall: Reverse transcription used primers in the TCR alpha and beta constant regions.

An oligo carrying a UMI was ligated to the cDNA 3' end. The first PCR ran 3 to 5 cycles with an equimolar RC1.1 and RC1.2 beta primer mix. TCRdb re-called the UMI-ligation and nested PCR reads with MiXCR, one entry per CDR3 protein. The table has some 33,000 distinct CDR3 sequences, around 10% seen once. The sequencing sample was made of PBMCs spiked with cells of the T cell clone KT2. These receptor sequences come from a human donor.

This clonotype was seen at least ten times. V and J are TRBV5-1 and TRBJ1-1; TRBD1 matches at 7 bases. The length of the CDR3 is 15 residues. Germline loops: CDR1 SGHRS, CDR2 YFSETQ. J gave up 7 bases and V 4 bases, and 13 bases lay outside the gene matches. The CDR3, as DNA: TGCGCCAGCAGCCCCCCGGCAGGGGGAGAGGGTGAAGCTTTCTTT. As protein: CASSPPAGGEGEAFF.

This clonotype was seen repeatedly, ten times or more. V usage is TRBV7-3 and J usage is TRBJ1-1, with unresolved D. V was pared by 3 bases and J by 5 bases, with 10 bases between. The V gene's germline CDR1 is SGHTA and CDR2 FQGTGA. This CDR3 has 13 amino acids. The CDR3 region has the DNA TGTGCCAGCAGCTTCTCGCATGGGACTGAAGCTTTCTTT. It is translated as CASSFSHGTEAFF.

This clonotype was recorded at least ten times. The rearrangement links TRBV7-6 to TRBJ2-7; 7 bases fit TRBD2. This CDR3 has 14 residues. In germline, CDR1 is SGHVS, CDR2 FNYEAQ. With 0 bases clipped from V and 4 bases from J, the junction kept 3 bases outside the gene matches. CDR3 nucleotides: TGTGCCAGCAGCTTAGCCGCTAGCGGTTACGAGCAGTACTTC. Amino acid sequence: CASSLAASGYEQYF.

This sequence joins TRBV5-6 and TRBJ2-3; the match to TRBD1 covers 9 bases. J lost 6 bases, V lost 4 bases, and 9 bases had no gene match. Germline lookup yields CDR1 SGHDT and CDR2 YYEEEE. There are 15 residues in the CDR3. The CDR3 DNA reads TGTGCCAGCAGCCTAACCGGGACAGGGCAGGATACGCAGTATTTT. It codes for CASSLTGTGQDTQYF.

This clonotype was seen repeatedly, ten times or more. The rearrangement uses TRBV6-5 and TRBJ2-5; 7 bases line up with TRBD1. Germline CDR1 reads MNHEY; CDR2 reads SVGAGI. This CDR3 region has 14 residues. Trimming at V came to 10 bases and at J to 2 bases, leaving 10 bases not matched to a gene. The CDR3: CATKGGVWQETQYF. The CDR3 DNA reads TGTGCCACCAAAGGGGGCGTGTGGCAAGAGACCCAGTACTTC.

This clonotype came up a few times. The chain combines TRBV15 with TRBJ2-3, with TRBD1 as a possible D gene (6 bases). V lost 4 bases and J 3 bases, leaving 14 bases between the germline ends. CDR1 LNHNV and CDR2 YYDKDF come from the germline V gene (reference sequence). The CDR3 extends over 15 amino acids. The CDR3 DNA follows: TGTGCCACCAGCAAAAACAGGGAAGGGACAGATACGCAGTATTTT. It yields the protein CATSKNREGTDTQYF.

The CDR3 DNA follows: TGTGCCAGCAGCTTAGCCTACGGGAGCCGCCAAGAGACCCAGTACTTC. Encoded protein: CASSLAYGSRQETQYF. The rearrangement links TRBV7-9 to TRBJ2-5, with a tentative D call TRBD2 (6 bases). The V end was cut by 0 bases, the J end by 1 base, with 12 bases between. Germline values: CDR1 SEHNR, CDR2 FQNEAQ (reference sequence). CDR3 length: 16 amino acids.

This clonotype came up a few times. The chain has TRBV6-4 and TRBJ1-5, with D hard to call. The CDR3 totals 13 residues. V shed 5 bases and J shed 4 bases, with 9 bases lying between them. Germline lookup yields CDR1 MRHNA and CDR2 SNTAGT. The CDR3 region is CASSSQPNQPQHF. CDR3 DNA sequence: TGTGCCAGCAGTTCACAGCCTAATCAGCCCCAGCATTTT.

This clonotype turned up a few times. V gene TRBV4-1 combines with J gene TRBJ1-1, with D perhaps matching TRBD1 (5 bases). This CDR3 spans 15 amino acids. Germline CDR1 MGHRA, CDR2 YSYEKL. V gave up 4 bases and J gave up 2 bases, with 14 bases separating them. CDR3 region: CASSLTQGSNTEAFF. The DNA for the CDR3 is TGCGCCAGCAGCCTTACTCAGGGTAGTAACACTGAAGCTTTCTTT.

This clonotype was seen at least ten times. The rearrangement joins TRBV27 to TRBJ2-7; the D call may be TRBD1 or TRBD2 (6 bases each). Trimming shortened V by 2 bases and J by 4 bases, and 15 bases separated the two germline ends. CDR1 and CDR2 from the germline V gene are MNHEY and SMNVEV (reference sequence). The CDR3 contains 15 residues. The CDR3 sequence is CASSLTGAAWYEQYF. Written as DNA, the CDR3 is TGTGCCAGCAGTTTAACGGGGGCCGCTTGGTACGAGCAGTACTTC.

The CDR3 spells CASSFSGAGVEAFF. The DNA of the CDR3 is TGCGCCAGCAGCTTCTCGGGTGCCGGGGTCGAAGCTTTCTTT. This chain links TRBV5-1 with TRBJ1-1; no definite D call. Between the trimmed V and J ends, which lost 2 bases and 8 bases, there was a span of 16 bases. CDR3 length: 14 residues. Germline-derived CDR1 and CDR2 are SGHRS and YFSETQ.

The genes are TRBV27 and TRBJ1-1, with unresolved D. The V gene's germline CDR1 is MNHEY and CDR2 SMNVEV (reference sequence). The CDR3 extends over 15 amino acids. V lost 2 bases and J 1 base, leaving 11 bases between the germline ends. The CDR3 DNA follows: TGTGCCAGCAGTTTAAGTTTGTTGGGGAACACTGAAGCTTTCTTT. It is translated as CASSLSLLGNTEAFF.

The chain has TRBV20-1 and TRBJ2-7; 7 bases are shared with TRBD2. The CDR3 is made up of 17 amino acids. CDR1 is DFQATT, CDR2 SNEGSKA, per germline (reference sequence). V was pared by 2 bases and J by 2 bases, with 15 bases of the junction left unmatched. The CDR3 here is CSARSGGGGGIAYEQYF. The CDR3 DNA follows: TGCAGTGCTAGATCGGGAGGTGGTGGCGGAATAGCCTACGAGCAGTACTTC.

V usage is TRBV3-1 and J usage is TRBJ2-1; D might be TRBD1 or TRBD2, each matching 5 bases. The CDR3 runs to 12 residues. The germline CDR1 and CDR2 sequences are LGHDT and YNNKEL (reference sequence). V lost 4 bases and J lost 9, with 10 bases in between. The CDR3 DNA follows: TGTGCCAGCAGCCCACTGGGGACTGAGCAGTTCTTC. Translation: CASSPLGTEQFF.

Only a few counts were recorded for this clonotype. V usage is TRBV7-2 and J usage is TRBJ2-1, with D possibly being TRBD2 (5 bases). Germline CDR1 is SGHTA and CDR2 is FQGNSA. The CDR3 runs to 15 residues. Trimming stripped 4 bases from V and 5 bases from J, with 15 bases between. The CDR3 region is CASSSRERSNNEQFF. The CDR3 region has the DNA TGTGCCAGCAGCTCTAGGGAGCGGAGCAACAATGAGCAGTTCTTC.

With respect to this clonotype: Relative to the germline gene, one junction end is altered; a read error may explain this. The CDR3 here is CANSDYSGRAINEQFF. CDR3 nucleotide sequence: TGTGCCAACAGTGATTATAGCGGGAGGGCCATCAATGAGCAGTTCTTC. The chain carries TRBV25-1 and TRBJ2-1, with 11 bases lining up with TRBD2. CDR1 and CDR2 from the germline V gene are MGHDK and SYGVNS. The CDR3 is 16 amino acids.